This TCR beta chain was found in a study of control samples from healthy donors and cancer patients. Germline-derived CDR1 and CDR2 are KGHDR and SFDVKD. V lost 7 bases to trimming and J lost 0 bases, with 16 bases between them. This CDR3 has 16 amino acids. Assay used: immunoSEQ multiplex PCR; TCRdb lists only in-frame clones, some missing. The table has about 130,000 clones, approximately 92% seen once; the top ten hold 4.5% to 7%. The sample consisted of blood. The receptor was isolated from a man aged 18 to 29 in good health. The chain has TRBV24-1 and TRBJ2-3, with D perhaps TRBD1 or TRBD2 (6 bases each). The CDR3 bases are TGTGCCACCAGCCCCCCCCGGGGGCTCAGCACAGATACGCAGTATTTT. This gives the protein CATSPPRGLSTDTQYF.